This is a list of T cell receptor beta chains from one sample in a study of blood T cell repertoires in COVID-19. Using immunoSEQ multiplex PCR, the repertoire was profiled, and TCRdb retains in-frame clones only, with some absent. This sample has about 98,000 clones, with 82% found just once. The sample taken for sequencing was peripheral blood. Receptor source: a man between 65 and 79 years old with active or convalescent COVID-19. Both conserved end residues are part of each CDR3. D genes are given only for firm matches. Not all rows give a size; the values are once, few, many and, for expanded clones, a class.

cdr3_aa cdr3_nt v_call d_call j_call clone_size
CSAAGEGQFF TGCAGCGCAGCAGGGGAAGGGCAGTTCTTC TRBV29-1 NA TRBJ2-1 NA
CASSQRLPLAGNTIYF TGCGCCAGCAGCCAACGCCTGCCTTTAGCTGGAAACACCATATATTTT TRBV4-1 NA TRBJ1-3 NA
CASSITGVNTEAFF TGTGCCAGTAGTATAACAGGCGTGAACACTGAAGCTTTCTTT TRBV19 NA TRBJ1-1 NA
CASSLRVSNQPQHF TGTGCCAGCAGCCTAAGAGTAAGCAATCAGCCCCAGCATTTT TRBV5-6 NA TRBJ1-5 NA
CASSLSSGGLETQYF TGTGCCAGCAGCTTATCTAGCGGGGGGTTGGAGACCCAGTACTTC TRBV11-3 TRBD2 TRBJ2-5 NA
CASSLGTVNTEAFF TGTGCCAGCAGCCTCGGGACAGTTAACACTGAAGCTTTCTTT TRBV3-1/TRBV3-2 TRBD1 TRBJ1-1 NA
CASSSDRGLGEQYF TGTGCCAGTAGTTCGGACAGGGGGCTGGGGGAGCAGTACTTC TRBV19 TRBD1 TRBJ2-7 NA
CAISEGAQETQYF TGTGCCATCAGTGAGGGGGCCCAAGAGACCCAGTACTTC TRBV10-3 NA TRBJ2-5 NA
CASSPLGKRDYGYTF TGTGCCAGCTCACCACTTGGAAAGAGGGACTATGGCTACACCTTC TRBV18 NA TRBJ1-2 NA
CASSLDASGGALSTDTQYF TGTGCCAGCAGCTTAGATGCTAGCGGGGGGGCCCTTAGCACAGATACGCAGTATTTT TRBV11-3 TRBD2 TRBJ2-3 NA
CASSPSSSGELFF TGTGCCAGCAGTCCTAGCTCGTCCGGGGAGCTGTTTTTT TRBV25-1 NA TRBJ2-2 NA
CASSFGLGENEKLFF TGTGCCAGCAGCTTTGGATTGGGAGAAAATGAAAAACTGTTTTTT TRBV7-9 NA TRBJ1-4 many
CASSRGTGGFNEQFF TGTGCCAGCAGCCGTGGGACAGGGGGCTTTAATGAGCAGTTCTTC TRBV3-1/TRBV3-2 TRBD1 TRBJ2-1 NA
CASRPSSGGVDTQYF TGTGCCAGCAGACCTTCTAGCGGGGGGGTTGATACGCAGTATTTT TRBV2 TRBD2 TRBJ2-3 NA
CATSRGIAESYEQYF TGTGCCACCAGCAGAGGGATAGCGGAGTCCTACGAGCAGTACTTC TRBV15 NA TRBJ2-7 NA
CASSQELHQPQHF TGTGCCAGCAGCCAAGAACTACATCAGCCCCAGCATTTT TRBV3-1/TRBV3-2 NA TRBJ1-5 NA
CASSLSHGPKDTQYF TGTGCCAGCAGTTTATCTCACGGTCCAAAAGATACGCAGTATTTT TRBV27 NA TRBJ2-3 few
CASSPPLAGGNNEQFF TGTGCCAGCAGCCCCCCCCTAGCGGGGGGCAACAATGAGCAGTTCTTC TRBV11-2 TRBD2 TRBJ2-1 NA
CASSQAPSGYGYTF TGTGCCAGCAGCCAAGCTCCCTCGGGCTATGGCTACACCTTC TRBV3-1/TRBV3-2 NA TRBJ1-2 NA
CASKDQGVDEQFF TGTGCCAGCAAGGACCAGGGGGTTGATGAGCAGTTCTTC TRBV2 TRBD1 TRBJ2-1 NA
CASSIGVGSSGANVLTF TGTGCCAGTAGTATAGGGGTAGGGAGCTCTGGGGCCAACGTCCTGACTTTC TRBV19 NA TRBJ2-6 NA
CASSRQNTEAFF TGTGCCAGCAGCAGACAGAACACTGAAGCTTTCTTT TRBV3-1/TRBV3-2 NA TRBJ1-1 NA
CASRRQGSGELFF TGCGCCAGCCGCCGACAGGGGTCCGGGGAGCTGTTTTTT TRBV23-1 TRBD1 TRBJ2-2 few
CASSYPGATGNQPQHF TGTGCCAGCAGTTACCCCGGAGCTACCGGGAATCAGCCCCAGCATTTT TRBV6-7 NA TRBJ1-5 NA